This TCR beta chain originates from a study of human T cells and chemical hapten exposure. This clonotype was recorded many times. TCRdb re-called the RACE reads with MiXCR, one entry per CDR3 protein. The sample includes some 400,000 distinct CDR3 sequences, 5.1% of them seen just once. Time point: pre-sensitization, week 0. Treatment reported: therapeutic diphenylcyclopropenone sensitization with weekly scalp DPC. This specimen was whole blood, taken in connection with sensitization to the hapten diphenylcyclopropenone (DPC). The clonotype comes from a woman aged 50 to 60 with alopecia areata. Some clones in this sample may be carry-over from other donors' samples.

The CDR3 DNA reads TGTGCCAGCAGTCCCATAGCATCTGAAGCTTTCTTT. Translating gives CASSPIASEAFF. This sequence joins TRBV6-6 and TRBJ1-1, with D uncertain. The CDR3 runs 12 residues. The germline V gene encodes CDR1 MNHNY and CDR2 SVGAGI (reference sequence). The germline V and J ends were trimmed by 5 bases and 6 bases, with 10 bases remaining between them.